The clone carrying this T cell receptor (beta chain) was seen a single time. The table came from immunoSEQ multiplex PCR; TCRdb's copy has only in-frame clones and leaves some out. The sample consists of about 68,000 clones, about nine tenths of them appearing once. There are 14 residues in the CDR3. V lost 8 bases, J lost 6 bases, and 19 bases lay in between. The germline V gene encodes CDR1 SNHLY and CDR2 FYNNEI. This sample is part of a study of T cell changes during pregnancy in multiple sclerosis. This TCR was sampled from a female donor with multiple sclerosis, enrolled in a pregnancy study. The chain recombines TRBV2 with TRBJ1-2; D is unresolved. Sequencing was performed on peripheral blood, taken in the third trimester of pregnancy. CDR3 amino acids: CASEVDRYRNGYTF. The CDR3 nucleotides read TGTGCCAGCGAGGTTGATAGATATCGGAATGGCTACACCTTC.